The sequence of this TCR beta chain was determined in a study of blood T cell repertoires in COVID-19. Turning to the study itself: Sites in the United States, Italy and Spain provided acute and convalescent COVID-19 samples.

The germline gives CDR1 MNHEY, CDR2 SVGEGT. CDR3 length: 13 amino acids. Trimming left V 2 bases short and J 6 bases short, with 8 bases between. The study recruited people aged 18 to 89 years across under 25 US areas. All exposed participants met a person with COVID-19 within 2 weeks before entering the study. In the authors' workflow: Scientists estimated how many nucleated cells there were by amplifying reference gene primers. Assay used: immunoSEQ multiplex PCR; TCRdb lists only in-frame clones, some missing. That table gives V, J and clone size, and the DNA gave D and trimming. Of around 220,000 clones listed, 90% are singletons.

The chain uses TRBV6-2 or TRBV6-3 and TRBJ1-5; no clear D gene. The sequence was obtained from a man aged 30 to 39 who had been exposed to COVID-19. The sample comprised PBMCs or T cells enriched from blood (not recorded which). The CDR3 DNA is TGTGCCAGCAGTTACGAGGTCGGTCAGCCCCAGCATTTT. It yields the protein CASSYEVGQPQHF.